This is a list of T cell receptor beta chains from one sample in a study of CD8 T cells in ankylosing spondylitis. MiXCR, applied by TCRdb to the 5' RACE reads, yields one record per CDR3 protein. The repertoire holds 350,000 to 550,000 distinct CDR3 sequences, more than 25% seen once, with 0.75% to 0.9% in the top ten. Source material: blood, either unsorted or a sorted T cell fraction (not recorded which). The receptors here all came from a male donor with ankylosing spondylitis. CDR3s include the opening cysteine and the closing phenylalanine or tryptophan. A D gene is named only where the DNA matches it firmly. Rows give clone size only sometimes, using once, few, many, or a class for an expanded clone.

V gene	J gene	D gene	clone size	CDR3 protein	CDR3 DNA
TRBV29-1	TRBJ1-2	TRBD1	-	CSVDLTGVNYGYTF	TGCAGCGTTGATCTAACAGGGGTTAACTATGGCTACACCTTC
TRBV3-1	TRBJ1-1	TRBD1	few	CASSQAPGTGAPNTEAFF	TGTGCCAGCAGCCAGGCCCCGGGGACAGGGGCACCGAACACTGAAGCTTTCTTT
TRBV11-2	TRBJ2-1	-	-	CASSLDYAGINEQFF	TGTGCCAGCAGCTTAGACTACGCCGGTATCAATGAGCAGTTCTTC
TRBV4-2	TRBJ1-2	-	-	CASSQSGPGGGYTF	TGTGCCAGCAGCCAATCCGGCCCTGGGGGTGGCTACACCTTC
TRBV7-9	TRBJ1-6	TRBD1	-	CAYTDRADRDNSPLHF	TGTGCCTATACAGATCGGGCCGACAGGGACAATTCACCCCTCCACTTT
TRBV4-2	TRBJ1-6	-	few	CASSGLSYNSPLHF	TGTGCCAGCAGCGGCCTCTCCTATAATTCACCCCTCCACTTT
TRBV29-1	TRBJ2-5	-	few	CSVVGLYQETQYF	TGCAGCGTTGTGGGGTTGTACCAAGAGACCCAGTACTTC
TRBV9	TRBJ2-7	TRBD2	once	CASSVAGSGSRGEQYF	TGTGCCAGCAGCGTAGCGGGTAGCGGGAGTAGAGGCGAGCAGTACTTC
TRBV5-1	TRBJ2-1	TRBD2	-	CASNGGSFNNEQFF	TGCGCCAGCAACGGCGGGAGTTTCAACAATGAGCAGTTCTTC
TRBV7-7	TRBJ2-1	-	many	CASSLVHSQGEQFF	TGTGCCAGCAGCTTAGTCCACTCTCAGGGGGAGCAGTTCTTC
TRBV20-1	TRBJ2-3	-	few	CSARAPEGRADTQYF	TGCAGTGCTAGAGCCCCAGAAGGGAGAGCAGATACGCAGTATTTT
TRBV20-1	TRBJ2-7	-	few	CSARQSGDEEQYF	TGCAGTGCTAGACAGTCAGGGGATGAGGAGCAGTACTTC
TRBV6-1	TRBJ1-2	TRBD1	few	CASETGGGYGYTF	TGTGCCAGCGAGACAGGGGGCGGCTATGGCTACACCTTC
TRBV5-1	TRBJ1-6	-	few	CASSLSGDDSPLHF	TGCGCCAGCAGCTTGTCCGGGGATGATTCACCCCTCCACTTT
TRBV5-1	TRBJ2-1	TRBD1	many	CASSLGQGTYNEQFF	TGCGCCAGCAGCTTGGGACAGGGGACATACAATGAGCAGTTCTTC
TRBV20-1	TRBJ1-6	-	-	CSARDLDYSSPLHF	TGCAGTGCTAGAGATTTGGACTATAGTTCACCCCTCCACTTT
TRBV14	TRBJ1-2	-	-	CASSNTGLDGYTF	TGTGCCAGCAGCAACACAGGGTTAGATGGCTACACCTTC
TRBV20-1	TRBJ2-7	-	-	CSAAPGINVEQYF	TGCAGTGCCGCACCGGGAATCAACGTTGAGCAGTACTTC
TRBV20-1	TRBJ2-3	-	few	CSTSGGRSPTDTQYF	TGCAGTACCTCTGGGGGCAGATCACCCACAGATACGCAGTATTTT
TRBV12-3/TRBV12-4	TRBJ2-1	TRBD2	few	CASRYGLAGDTYNEQFF	TGTGCCAGCAGATACGGACTAGCGGGAGATACGTACAATGAGCAGTTCTTC
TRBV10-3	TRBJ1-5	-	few	CAIGRGTNQPQHF	TGTGCCATCGGCCGGGGAACGAATCAGCCCCAGCATTTT
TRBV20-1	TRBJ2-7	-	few	CSAIETAYEQYF	TGCAGTGCCATAGAGACGGCATACGAGCAGTACTTC
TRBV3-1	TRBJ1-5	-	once	CASSQGVSGNQPQHF	TGTGCCAGCAGCCAGGGGGTGAGCGGCAATCAGCCCCAGCATTTT
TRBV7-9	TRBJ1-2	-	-	CASSLEEQGSYTF	TGTGCCAGCAGCTTAGAAGAACAGGGTAGCTACACCTTC
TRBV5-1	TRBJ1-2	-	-	CASSLIADSNYGYTF	TGCGCCAGCAGCTTGATAGCCGACAGTAACTATGGCTACACCTTC
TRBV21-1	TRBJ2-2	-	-	CASSKLRSGPSTGELFF	TGTGCCAGCAGCAAACTCCGGTCCGGGCCAAGCACCGGGGAGCTGTTTTTT
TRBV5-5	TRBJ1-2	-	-	CASSVNRVNYGYTF	TGTGCCAGCAGCGTAAACAGAGTTAACTATGGCTACACCTTC
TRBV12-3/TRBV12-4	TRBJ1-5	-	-	CASSLALGDQPQHF	TGTGCCAGCAGTTTAGCGCTAGGGGATCAGCCCCAGCATTTT
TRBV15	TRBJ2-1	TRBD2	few	CATSRGPAGATNEQFF	TGTGCCACCAGCAGAGGACCGGCGGGAGCGACCAATGAGCAGTTCTTC
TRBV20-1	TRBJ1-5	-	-	CSASWVKTQPQHF	TGCAGTGCTAGTTGGGTAAAAACGCAGCCCCAGCATTTT
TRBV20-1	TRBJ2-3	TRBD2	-	CSARPSGSTDTQYF	TGCAGTGCTAGGCCTAGCGGAAGCACAGATACGCAGTATTTT
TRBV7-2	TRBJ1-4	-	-	CASRQVHHNEKLFF	TGTGCCAGCAGGCAGGTACACCATAATGAAAAACTGTTTTTT
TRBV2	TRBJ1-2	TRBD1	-	CASSARTGLGYTF	TGTGCCAGCAGTGCGAGGACAGGGCTTGGCTACACCTTC
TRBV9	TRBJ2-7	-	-	CASSVATGEDIYEQYF	TGTGCCAGCAGCGTAGCTACGGGTGAGGACATCTACGAGCAGTACTTC
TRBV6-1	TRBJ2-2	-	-	CASRGWGVESGELFF	TGTGCCAGCAGGGGGTGGGGGGTGGAATCCGGGGAGCTGTTTTTT
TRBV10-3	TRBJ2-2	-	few	CAISSGKNGNTGELFF	TGTGCCATCAGTTCGGGGAAAAATGGGAACACCGGGGAGCTGTTTTTT
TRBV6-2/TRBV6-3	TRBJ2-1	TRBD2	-	CASSDASGKYNEQFF	TGTGCCAGCAGCGACGCTAGCGGGAAATACAATGAGCAGTTCTTC
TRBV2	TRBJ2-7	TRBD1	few	CASRDRGNEQYF	TGTGCCAGCAGAGACAGGGGAAACGAGCAGTACTTC
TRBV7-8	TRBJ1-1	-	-	CASRPRTAEAFF	TGTGCCAGCAGACCACGGACGGCTGAAGCTTTCTTT
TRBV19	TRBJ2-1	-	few	CASSIDGGNEQFF	TGTGCCAGTAGTATAGACGGGGGAAATGAGCAGTTCTTC
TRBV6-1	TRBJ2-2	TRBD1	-	CASRPRDRGTGELFF	TGTGCCAGCAGACCACGGGACAGGGGAACCGGGGAGCTGTTTTTT
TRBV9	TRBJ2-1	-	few	CASSVGGAGVKGEQFF	TGTGCCAGCAGCGTAGGTGGAGCGGGCGTTAAGGGTGAGCAGTTCTTC
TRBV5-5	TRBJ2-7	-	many	CASSYDSESEQYF	TGTGCCAGCAGCTACGACAGTGAGTCGGAGCAGTACTTC
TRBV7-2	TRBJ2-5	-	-	CASSQGASSNNQETQYF	TGTGCCAGCAGCCAAGGGGCTAGCAGCAACAACCAAGAGACCCAGTACTTC
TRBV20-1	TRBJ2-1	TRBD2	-	CSAGGTSGRLNEQFF	TGCAGTGCAGGAGGGACTAGCGGGAGATTGAATGAGCAGTTCTTC
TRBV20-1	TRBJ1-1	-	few	CSARPDENTEAFF	TGCAGTGCTAGACCCGACGAGAACACTGAAGCTTTCTTT
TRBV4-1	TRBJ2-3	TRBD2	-	CASRHPAGGGPDTQYF	TGCGCCAGCAGGCACCCAGCGGGAGGAGGGCCAGATACGCAGTATTTT